What follows is one T cell receptor (beta chain) and its context. Template material for amplifying TCR beta CDR3 regions consisted of RNA transcripts. The primer set for the first-round RT-PCR of the TCR CDR3 was HTBI. TCRdb analysed the multiplex PCR reads with MiXCR anew, one entry per CDR3 protein. The sample yields hundreds of thousands of distinct CDR3 sequences, less than 25% seen once. The data belong to a study of T cells in Graves' hyperthyroidism and ophthalmopathy. The clonotype comes from a man aged 25 to 45 with Graves' ophthalmopathy. The sequencing input was blood.

For the CDR3, the DNA is TGTGCCAGCAGCGCGGGACAGGGAGATAATTCACCCCTCCACTTT. Its translation: CASSAGQGDNSPLHF. The chain employs TRBV9 and TRBJ1-6; 9 nucleotides agree with TRBD1. Germline values: CDR1 SGDLS, CDR2 YYNGEE. The CDR3 covers 15 residues. V lost 3 bases and J lost 5; bases outside the gene matches: 3.